The following is a T cell receptor beta chain sequence with its context. The germline V gene has CDR1 SNHLY and CDR2 FYNNEI. This CDR3 has 14 amino acids. After removal of 6 bases from V and 2 bases from J, the junction contained 1 base not matched to a gene. Seattle enrolled patients during active infection and tracked them longitudinally. These data originate in a study of blood T cell repertoires in COVID-19. In the study's own analysis: Researchers report that nucleated cell counts were estimated from reference gene primer amplification. The data were produced by immunoSEQ multiplex PCR, yet TCRdb's version contains in-frame clones alone and is incomplete. V and J calls and clone size are given by that table; D and trimming were obtained from the DNA. This table has roughly 160,000 clones, around 83% appearing once.

The sequenced material came from peripheral blood. The chain couples TRBV2 to TRBJ1-5; 10 nucleotides align to TRBD1. The clonotype comes from a woman aged 45-65 years with COVID-19, enrolled during active disease. The DNA of the CDR3 is TGTGCCAGCAGCGGGACAGGGGGCAATCAGCCCCAGCATTTT. It yields the protein CASSGTGGNQPQHF. Variable domain in full (rest from reference TRBV2 and TRBJ1-5): EPEVTQTPSHQVTQMGQEVILRCVPISNHLYFYWYRQILGQKVEFLVSFYNNEISEKSEIFDDQFSVERPDGSNFTLKIRSTKLEDSAMYFCASSGTGGNQPQHFGDGTRLSIL.